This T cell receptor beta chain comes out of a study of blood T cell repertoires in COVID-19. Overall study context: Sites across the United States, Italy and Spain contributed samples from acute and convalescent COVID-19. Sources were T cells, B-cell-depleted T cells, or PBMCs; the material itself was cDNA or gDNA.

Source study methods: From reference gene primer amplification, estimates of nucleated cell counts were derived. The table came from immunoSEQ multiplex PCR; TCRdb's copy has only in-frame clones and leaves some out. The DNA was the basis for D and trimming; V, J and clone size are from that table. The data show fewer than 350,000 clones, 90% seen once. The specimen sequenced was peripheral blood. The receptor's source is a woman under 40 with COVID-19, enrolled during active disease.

CDR3 in DNA: TGTGCCAGCAGCACTCGGGGGTGGGGGCCCCAGCATTTT. This translates into CASSTRGWGPQHF. This sequence joins TRBV28 and TRBJ1-5; D is perhaps TRBD1 (5 bases). Germline V CDR1 and CDR2: MDHEN, SYDVKM. V was pared by 6 bases and J by 9 bases, with 15 bases between. CDR3 length equals 13 residues.